These T cell receptor beta chains were read from a single sample in a study of T cells in Graves' hyperthyroidism and ophthalmopathy. TCRdb reprocessed the multiplex PCR reads with MiXCR, giving one entry per CDR3 protein. The repertoire holds fewer than 550,000 distinct CDR3 sequences, with around 16% as singletons. The sample consisted of blood. Receptor source: a woman aged 18-29 years with Graves' hyperthyroidism. The CDR3 runs from the conserved cysteine through the conserved F or W. Fields, in order: D gene, J gene, V gene, clone size, CDR3 protein, CDR3 DNA. A D gene is named only where the DNA matches it firmly. Expanded clones are given a class, and other clones once, few, many or no size at all.

D: TRBD1; J: TRBJ2-7; V: TRBV5-1; size: many; CDR3: CASSPGQGAYEQYF; DNA: TGTGCCAGCTCACCGGGACAGGGCGCCTACGAGCAGTACTTC
D: .; J: TRBJ1-2; V: TRBV29-1; size: many; CDR3: CSVGGAGPMYGYTF; DNA: TGCAGCGTTGGGGGAGCAGGACCCATGTATGGCTACACCTTC
D: .; J: TRBJ2-7; V: TRBV5-1; size: few; CDR3: CASSGPGVAPSYEQYF; DNA: TGCGCCAGCAGCGGACCGGGAGTAGCCCCTTCATACGAGCAGTACTTC
D: .; J: TRBJ2-1; V: TRBV20-1; size: .; CDR3: CSARDGAYNEQFF; DNA: TGCAGTGCTAGAGATGGGGCTTACAATGAGCAGTTCTTC
D: .; J: TRBJ2-3; V: TRBV4-3; size: .; CDR3: CASSPSGATDTQYF; DNA: TGCGCCAGCAGCCCGTCGGGGGCCACAGATACGCAGTATTTT
D: .; J: TRBJ2-1; V: TRBV11-2; size: many; CDR3: CASSLSMSSYNEQFF; DNA: TGTGCCAGCAGCTTATCCATGAGTTCCTACAATGAGCAGTTCTTC
D: .; J: TRBJ2-2; V: TRBV7-8; size: many; CDR3: CASSQVAGELFF; DNA: TGTGCCAGCAGCCAGGTGGCCGGGGAGCTGTTTTTT
D: .; J: TRBJ2-4; V: TRBV20-1; size: few; CDR3: CSARGQWTDIQYF; DNA: TGCAGTGCTAGAGGACAGTGGACGGACATTCAGTACTTC
D: .; J: TRBJ1-1; V: TRBV12-3/TRBV12-4; size: many; CDR3: CASQVGGNMRNTEAFF; DNA: TGTGCCAGCCAGGTCGGGGGAAATATGAGGAACACTGAAGCTTTCTTT
D: .; J: TRBJ1-1; V: TRBV20-1; size: many; CDR3: CSARDSTRVNTEAFF; DNA: TGCAGTGCTAGAGACTCGACCAGGGTGAACACTGAAGCTTTCTTT
D: TRBD1; J: TRBJ2-2; V: TRBV6-2/TRBV6-3; size: .; CDR3: CASWFGTGKTGELFF; DNA: TGTGCCAGCTGGTTTGGGACAGGGAAGACCGGGGAGCTGTTTTTT
D: .; J: TRBJ2-2; V: TRBV18; size: few; CDR3: CASSPPGGNTGEPFF; DNA: TGTGCCAGCTCACCACCGGGGGGAAATACCGGGGAGCCGTTTTTT
D: .; J: TRBJ1-2; V: TRBV4-1; size: .; CDR3: CASSQDYLGGPNYGYTF; DNA: TGCGCCAGCAGCCAAGACTACTTGGGGGGGCCGAACTATGGCTACACCTTC
D: .; J: TRBJ1-2; V: TRBV20-1; size: many; CDR3: CSAGGTRIYTF; DNA: TGCAGTGCTGGGGGAACACGGATCTACACCTTC
D: .; J: TRBJ2-3; V: TRBV7-8; size: few; CDR3: CASSRLTGPPGDTQYF; DNA: TGTGCCAGCAGCCGCCTGACAGGCCCACCGGGAGATACGCAGTATTTT
D: TRBD1; J: TRBJ2-7; V: TRBV15; size: .; CDR3: CATRYGQGYEQYF; DNA: TGTGCCACCAGGTACGGACAGGGCTACGAGCAGTACTTC
D: TRBD1; J: TRBJ1-1; V: TRBV6-1; size: .; CDR3: CANGTVNTEAFF; DNA: TGTGCCAATGGGACAGTGAACACTGAAGCTTTCTTT